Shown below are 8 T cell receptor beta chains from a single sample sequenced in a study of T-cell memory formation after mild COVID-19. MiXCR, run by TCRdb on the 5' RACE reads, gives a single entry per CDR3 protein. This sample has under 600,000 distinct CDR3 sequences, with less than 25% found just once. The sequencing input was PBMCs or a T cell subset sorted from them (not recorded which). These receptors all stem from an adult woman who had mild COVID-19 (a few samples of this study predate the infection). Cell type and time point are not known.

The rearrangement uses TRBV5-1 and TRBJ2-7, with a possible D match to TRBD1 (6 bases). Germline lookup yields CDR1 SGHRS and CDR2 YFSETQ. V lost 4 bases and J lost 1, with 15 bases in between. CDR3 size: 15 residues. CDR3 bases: TGCGCCAGCAGCACCGGACAGATGGGATCCTACGAGCAGTACTTC. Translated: CASSTGQMGSYEQYF.

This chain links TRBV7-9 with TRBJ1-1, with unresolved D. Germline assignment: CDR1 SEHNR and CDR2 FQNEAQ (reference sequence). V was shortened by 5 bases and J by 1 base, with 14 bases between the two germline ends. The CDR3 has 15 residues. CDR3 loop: CASSLGPPRNTEAFF. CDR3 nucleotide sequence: TGTGCCAGCAGCCTGGGTCCCCCACGGAACACTGAAGCTTTCTTT.

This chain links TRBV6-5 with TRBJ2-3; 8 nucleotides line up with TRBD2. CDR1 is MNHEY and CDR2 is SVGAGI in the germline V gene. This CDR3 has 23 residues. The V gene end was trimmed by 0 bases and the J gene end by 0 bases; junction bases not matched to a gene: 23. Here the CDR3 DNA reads TGTGCCAGCAGTTACTCGAAGCCCTTAAAACGGGAGGGTTTCGAGTCTAGCACAGATACGCAGTATTTT. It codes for CASSYSKPLKREGFESSTDTQYF.

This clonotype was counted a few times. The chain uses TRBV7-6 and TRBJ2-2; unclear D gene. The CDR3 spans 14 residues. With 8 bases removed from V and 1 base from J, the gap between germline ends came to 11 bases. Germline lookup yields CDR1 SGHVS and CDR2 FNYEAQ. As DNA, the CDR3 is TGTGCCAGCCAATTCGATTTGAACACCGGGGAGCTGTTTTTT. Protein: CASQFDLNTGELFF.

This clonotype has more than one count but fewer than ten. CDR3 amino acids: CASSLRAFTTDTQYF. CDR3 bases: TGTGCCAGCAGCTTACGGGCTTTCACCACAGATACGCAGTATTTT. This sequence joins TRBV7-9 and TRBJ2-3; D gene uncertain. The CDR3 loop spans 15 amino acids. Germline CDR1 reads SEHNR; CDR2 reads FQNEAQ (reference sequence). Trimming removed 2 bases at V and 2 bases at J, with 11 bases between.

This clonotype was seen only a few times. CDR3: CASMAPGVAYNEQFF. In nucleotides, the CDR3 is TGTGCCAGCATGGCCCCAGGGGTAGCCTACAATGAGCAGTTCTTC. The gene calls are TRBV12-3 or TRBV12-4 and TRBJ2-1; weak D call: TRBD1 (6 bases). This CDR3 comprises 15 residues. V dropped 7 bases and J dropped 2 bases, with 15 bases sitting between them.

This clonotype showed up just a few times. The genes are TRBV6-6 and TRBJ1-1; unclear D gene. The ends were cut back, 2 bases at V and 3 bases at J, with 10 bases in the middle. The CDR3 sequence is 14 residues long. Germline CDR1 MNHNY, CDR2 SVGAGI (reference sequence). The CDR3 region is CASSYEGVDTEAFF. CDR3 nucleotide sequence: TGTGCCAGCAGTTACGAGGGAGTAGACACTGAAGCTTTCTTT.

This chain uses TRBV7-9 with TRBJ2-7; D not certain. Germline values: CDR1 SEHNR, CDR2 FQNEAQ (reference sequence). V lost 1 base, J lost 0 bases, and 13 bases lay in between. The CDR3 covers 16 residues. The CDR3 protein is CASSLGVLYYSYEQYF. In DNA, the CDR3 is TGTGCCAGCAGCTTAGGGGTTCTCTACTACTCCTACGAGCAGTACTTC.